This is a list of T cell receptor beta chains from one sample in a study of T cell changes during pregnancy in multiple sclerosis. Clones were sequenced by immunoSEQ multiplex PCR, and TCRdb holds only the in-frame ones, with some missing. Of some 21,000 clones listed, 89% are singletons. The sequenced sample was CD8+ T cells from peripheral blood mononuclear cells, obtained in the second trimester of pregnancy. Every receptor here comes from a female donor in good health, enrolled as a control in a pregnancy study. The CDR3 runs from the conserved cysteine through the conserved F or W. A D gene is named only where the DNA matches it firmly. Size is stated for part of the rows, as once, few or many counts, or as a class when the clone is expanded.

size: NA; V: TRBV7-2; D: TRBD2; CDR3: CASSGLAGVDEQYF
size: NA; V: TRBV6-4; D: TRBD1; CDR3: CASSDSEGAGHNEQFF
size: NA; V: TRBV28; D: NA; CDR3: CASSFRFSGNHEQYF
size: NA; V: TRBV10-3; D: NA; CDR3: CAISMREKLFF
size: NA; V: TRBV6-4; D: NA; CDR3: CASSPQVGGGDEQFF
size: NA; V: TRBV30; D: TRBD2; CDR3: CAWRRPSSGGGNTGELFF
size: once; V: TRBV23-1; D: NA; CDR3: CASSQSDQTTTGEQFF
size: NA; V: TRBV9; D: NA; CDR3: CASSPHSGPTYEQYF
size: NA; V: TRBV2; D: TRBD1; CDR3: CASIPGPTGGLVLDTEAFF
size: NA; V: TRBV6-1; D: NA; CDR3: CASSEALQGGTEAFF
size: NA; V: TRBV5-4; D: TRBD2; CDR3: CASSPDSGRGSDEQFF
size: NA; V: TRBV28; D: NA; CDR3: CASSFWKQEGEKLFF
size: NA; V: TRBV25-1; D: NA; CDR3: CASSESGTYGYTF
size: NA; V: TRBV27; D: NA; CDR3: CASSSHTFMNTEAFF
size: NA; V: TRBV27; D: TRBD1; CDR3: CASSLYRDRGYEQYF
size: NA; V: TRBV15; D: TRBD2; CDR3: CATSTTSGVHSEQYF